The clone carrying this TCR beta chain was seen a few times. The antigen is not known. This record comes from a study of T cell repertoires in cytomegalovirus infection. Background on the study: Indicated by public TCR beta signatures were CMV infection and matching HLA type. Study-level points and caveats: HLA-C-restricted, CMV-specific TCR beta clonotypes were dominant ex vivo. Carriers of CMV and the relevant HLA type were discriminated by public TCR beta frequency.

The V end was cut by 5 bases, the J end by 3 bases, with 7 bases between. Germline V gene lookup returns CDR1 SEHNR and CDR2 FQNEAQ (reference sequence). The CDR3 runs to 12 residues. TCRdb called the reads again in MiXCR, with one record for every CDR3 protein. This table holds approximately 310,000 distinct CDR3 sequences, approximately 25% found once. This clonotype was sampled from a human donor in good health (CMV status not recorded). Some clones in this sample may be carry-over from other donors' samples. Specimen: cultured PBMCs, collected from culture after CMV antigen stimulation. This chain joins TRBV7-9 and TRBJ1-2; D unclear. The CDR3 is CASSRRDYGYTF. CDR3 in DNA: TGTGCCAGCAGCCGGCGTGACTATGGCTACACCTTC.